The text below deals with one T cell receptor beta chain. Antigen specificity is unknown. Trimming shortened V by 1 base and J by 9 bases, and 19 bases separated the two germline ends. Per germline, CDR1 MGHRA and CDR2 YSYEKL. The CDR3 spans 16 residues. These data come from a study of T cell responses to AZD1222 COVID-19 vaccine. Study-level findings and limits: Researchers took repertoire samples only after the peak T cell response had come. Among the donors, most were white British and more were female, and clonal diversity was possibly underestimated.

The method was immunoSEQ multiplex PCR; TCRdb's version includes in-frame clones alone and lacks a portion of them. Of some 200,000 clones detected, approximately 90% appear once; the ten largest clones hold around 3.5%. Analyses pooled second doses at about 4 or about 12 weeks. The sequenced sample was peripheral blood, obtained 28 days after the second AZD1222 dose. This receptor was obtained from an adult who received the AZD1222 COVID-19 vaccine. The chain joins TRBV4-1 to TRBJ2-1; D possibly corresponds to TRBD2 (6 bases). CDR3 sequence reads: CASSQVRSGPSSEQFF. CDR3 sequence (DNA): TGCGCCAGCAGCCAAGTAAGGAGCGGGCCTTCGAGTGAGCAGTTCTTC.